This T cell receptor (beta chain) came from a study of shared clonotypes between healthy human individuals. Regarding the study as a whole: As a rule, naive subsets had a larger estimated richness than memory subsets. With several donors compared, roughly 5% of naive CD4 clonotypes were shared. Blood was the only sampled material, and tissue repertoires likely differ.

Comment on this clone: Its target is not known.

The method was immunoSEQ multiplex PCR; TCRdb's version includes in-frame clones alone and lacks a portion of them. The data show 2 million to 2.5 million clones, 92% seen once. CDR1 and CDR2 (germline): MNHNS, SASEGT. Losses at the gene ends were 7 bases for V and 6 bases for J; bases not matched to a gene: 12. The CDR3 runs to 14 residues. The chain employs TRBV6-1 and TRBJ2-7; TRBD2 aligns across 7 bases. The sequence was obtained from a man aged 18 to 29 in good health. Some clones in this sample may be carry-over from other donors' samples. Sequenced: naive CD4+ T cells from PBMCs. The subset: CD45RA+ positively selected. The CDR3 nucleotides read TGTGCCAGCACCACCGGGGGGTATGGCGGCGAGCAGTACTTC. Amino acid sequence: CASTTGGYGGEQYF.